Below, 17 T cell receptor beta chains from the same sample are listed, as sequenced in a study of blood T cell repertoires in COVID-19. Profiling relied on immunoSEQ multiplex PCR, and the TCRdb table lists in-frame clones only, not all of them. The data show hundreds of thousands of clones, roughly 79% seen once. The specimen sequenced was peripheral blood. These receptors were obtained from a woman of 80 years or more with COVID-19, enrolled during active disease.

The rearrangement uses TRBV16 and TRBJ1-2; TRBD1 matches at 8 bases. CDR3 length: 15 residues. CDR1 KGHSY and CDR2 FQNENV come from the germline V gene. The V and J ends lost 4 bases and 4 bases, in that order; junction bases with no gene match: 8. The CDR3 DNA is TGTGCCAGCAGCCCCCAGGGGGCGCTGGGCTATGGCTACACCTTC. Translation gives CASSPQGALGYGYTF.

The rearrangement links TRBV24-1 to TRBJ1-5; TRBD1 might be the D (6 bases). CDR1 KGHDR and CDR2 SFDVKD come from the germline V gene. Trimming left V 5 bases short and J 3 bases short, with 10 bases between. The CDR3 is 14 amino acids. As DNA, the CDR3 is TGTGCCACCAGTGTTCAGGGACACAATCAGCCCCAGCATTTT. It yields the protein CATSVQGHNQPQHF.

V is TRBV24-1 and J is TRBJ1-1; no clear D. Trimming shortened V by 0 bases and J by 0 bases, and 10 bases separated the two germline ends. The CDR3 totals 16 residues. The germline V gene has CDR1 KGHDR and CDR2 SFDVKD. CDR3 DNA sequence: TGTGCCACCAGTGATTTGGCGGAACGCATGAACACTGAAGCTTTCTTT. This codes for CATSDLAERMNTEAFF.

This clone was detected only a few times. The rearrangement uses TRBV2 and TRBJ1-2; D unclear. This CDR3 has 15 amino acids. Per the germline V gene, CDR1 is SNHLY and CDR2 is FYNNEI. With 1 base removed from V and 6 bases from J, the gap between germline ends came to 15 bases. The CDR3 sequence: CASSEVFGGRDGYTF. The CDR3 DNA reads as TGTGCCAGCAGTGAAGTGTTCGGAGGAAGGGATGGCTACACCTTC.

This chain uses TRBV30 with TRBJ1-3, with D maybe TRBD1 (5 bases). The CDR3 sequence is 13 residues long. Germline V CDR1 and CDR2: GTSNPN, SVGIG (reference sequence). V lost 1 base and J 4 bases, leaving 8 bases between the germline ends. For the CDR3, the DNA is TGTGCCTGGAGTGGGGGCGTCGGAAACACCATATATTTT. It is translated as CAWSGGVGNTIYF.

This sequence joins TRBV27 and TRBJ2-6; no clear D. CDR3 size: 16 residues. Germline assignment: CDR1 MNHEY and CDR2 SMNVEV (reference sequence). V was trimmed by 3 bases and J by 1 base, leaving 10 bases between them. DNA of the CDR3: TGTGCCAGCAGTTTCCTCACTATTTCTGGGGCCAACGTCCTGACTTTC. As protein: CASSFLTISGANVLTF.

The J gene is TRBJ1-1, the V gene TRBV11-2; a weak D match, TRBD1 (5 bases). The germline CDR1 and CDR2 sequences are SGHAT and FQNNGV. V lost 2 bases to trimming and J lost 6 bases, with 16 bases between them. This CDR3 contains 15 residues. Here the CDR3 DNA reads TGTGCCAGCAGCTTACGTTGGCAGGGTAAGGCTGAAGCTTTCTTT. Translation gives CASSLRWQGKAEAFF.

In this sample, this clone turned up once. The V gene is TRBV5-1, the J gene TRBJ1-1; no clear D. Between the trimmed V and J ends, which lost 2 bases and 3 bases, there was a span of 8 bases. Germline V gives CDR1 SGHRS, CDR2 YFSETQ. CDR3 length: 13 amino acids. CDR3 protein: CASSLKPDTEAFF. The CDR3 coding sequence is TGCGCCAGCAGCTTAAAGCCTGACACTGAAGCTTTCTTT.

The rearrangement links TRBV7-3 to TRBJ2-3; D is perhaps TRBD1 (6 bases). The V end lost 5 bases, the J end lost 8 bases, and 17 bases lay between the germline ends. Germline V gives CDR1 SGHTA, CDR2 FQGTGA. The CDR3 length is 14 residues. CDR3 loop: CASSPSGVKRTQYF. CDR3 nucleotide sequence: TGTGCCAGCAGCCCTTCAGGGGTTAAACGTACGCAGTATTTT. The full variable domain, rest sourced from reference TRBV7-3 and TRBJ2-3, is GAGVSQTPSNKVTEKGKYVELRCDPISGHTALYWYRQSLGQGPEFLIYFQGTGAADDSGLPNDRFFAVRPEGSVSTLKIQRTERGDSAVYLCASSPSGVKRTQYFGPGTRLTVL.

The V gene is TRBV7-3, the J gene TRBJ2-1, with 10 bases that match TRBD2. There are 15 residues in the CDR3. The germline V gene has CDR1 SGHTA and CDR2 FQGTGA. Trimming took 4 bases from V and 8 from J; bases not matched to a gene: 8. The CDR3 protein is CASSSPSGGKDEQFF. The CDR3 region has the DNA TGTGCCAGCAGCTCCCCTAGCGGGGGTAAGGATGAGCAGTTCTTC.

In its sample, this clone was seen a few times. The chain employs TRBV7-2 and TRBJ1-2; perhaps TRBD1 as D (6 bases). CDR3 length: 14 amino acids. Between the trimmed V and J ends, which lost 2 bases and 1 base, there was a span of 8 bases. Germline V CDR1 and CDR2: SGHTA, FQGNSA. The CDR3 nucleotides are TGTGCCAGCAGCTTAAAGGGGGTTAACTATGGCTACACCTTC. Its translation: CASSLKGVNYGYTF.

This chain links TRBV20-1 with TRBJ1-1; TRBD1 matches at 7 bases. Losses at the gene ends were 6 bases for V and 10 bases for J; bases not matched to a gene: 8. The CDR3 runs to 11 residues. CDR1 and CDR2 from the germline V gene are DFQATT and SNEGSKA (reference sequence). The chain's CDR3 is CSAPGQSRAFF. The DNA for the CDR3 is TGCAGTGCCCCGGGACAGTCTCGAGCTTTCTTT.

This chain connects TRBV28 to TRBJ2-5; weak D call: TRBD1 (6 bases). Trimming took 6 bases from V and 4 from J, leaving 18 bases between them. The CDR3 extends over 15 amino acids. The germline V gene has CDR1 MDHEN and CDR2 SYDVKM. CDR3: CASRSGDMELETQYF. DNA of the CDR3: TGTGCCAGCAGGTCAGGGGACATGGAGTTAGAGACCCAGTACTTC. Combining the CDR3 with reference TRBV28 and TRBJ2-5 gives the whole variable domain DVKVTQSSRYLVKRTGEKVFLECVQDMDHENMFWYRQDPGLGLRLIYFSYDVKMKEKGDIPEGYSVSREKKERFSLILESASTNQTSMYLCASRSGDMELETQYFGPGTRLLVL.

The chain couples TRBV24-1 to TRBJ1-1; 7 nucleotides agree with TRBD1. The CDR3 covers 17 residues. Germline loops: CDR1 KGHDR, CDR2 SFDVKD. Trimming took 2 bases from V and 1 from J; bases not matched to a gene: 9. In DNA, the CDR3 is TGTGCCACCAGTGATTCTGGGGGGACAGTCGAGAACACTGAAGCTTTCTTT. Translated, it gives CATSDSGGTVENTEAFF.

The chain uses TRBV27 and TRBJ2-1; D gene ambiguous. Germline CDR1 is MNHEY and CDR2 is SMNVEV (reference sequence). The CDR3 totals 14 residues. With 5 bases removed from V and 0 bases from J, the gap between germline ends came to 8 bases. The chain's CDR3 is CASSVFSSYNEQFF. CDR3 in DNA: TGTGCCAGCAGTGTCTTCAGCTCCTACAATGAGCAGTTCTTC.

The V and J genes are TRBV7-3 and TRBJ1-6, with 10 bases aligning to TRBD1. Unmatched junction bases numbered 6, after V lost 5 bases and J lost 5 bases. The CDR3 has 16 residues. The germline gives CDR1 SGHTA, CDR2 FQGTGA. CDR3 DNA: TGTGCCAGCAGCCCTCGGGACAGGGGTCATAATTCACCCCTCCACTTT. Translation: CASSPRDRGHNSPLHF. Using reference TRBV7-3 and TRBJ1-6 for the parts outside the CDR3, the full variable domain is GAGVSQTPSNKVTEKGKYVELRCDPISGHTALYWYRQSLGQGPEFLIYFQGTGAADDSGLPNDRFFAVRPEGSVSTLKIQRTERGDSAVYLCASSPRDRGHNSPLHFGNGTRLTVT.

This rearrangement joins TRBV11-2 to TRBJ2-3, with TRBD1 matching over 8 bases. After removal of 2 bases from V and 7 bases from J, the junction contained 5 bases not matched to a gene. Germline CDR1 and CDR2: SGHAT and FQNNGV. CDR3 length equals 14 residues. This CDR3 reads CASSLIQGANTQYF. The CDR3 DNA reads TGTGCCAGCAGCTTAATCCAGGGGGCGAATACGCAGTATTTT.